Below, 10 T cell receptor beta chains from the same sample are listed, as sequenced in a study of T cell responses to AZD1222 COVID-19 vaccine. Libraries were prepared by immunoSEQ multiplex PCR; TCRdb keeps only in-frame clonotypes and omits some of them. The profile shows about 130,000 clones, 88% of them singletons. Sequencing was performed on peripheral blood, taken on day 0 of MenACWY control vaccination. Every receptor here comes from an adult in good health.

The rearrangement joins TRBV5-5 to TRBJ1-1; D unclear. CDR1 and CDR2 (germline): SGHKS, YYEKEE (reference sequence). The CDR3 is 12 amino acids. With 0 bases removed from V and 5 bases from J, the gap between germline ends came to 5 bases. CDR3 amino acids: CASSLGITEAFF. Written as DNA, the CDR3 is TGTGCCAGCAGCTTGGGGATTACTGAAGCTTTCTTT.

The chain uses TRBV12-3 or TRBV12-4 and TRBJ1-2; 8 bases are a match to TRBD1. J was trimmed by 4 bases and V by 10 bases; bases with no gene match: 5. This CDR3 comprises 12 residues. CDR3 region: CAILDRGYGYTF. CDR3 DNA: TGTGCCATCCTAGACAGGGGCTATGGCTACACCTTC.

The rearrangement links TRBV6-1 to TRBJ2-7; TRBD1 is a possible D gene (5 bases). The CDR3 covers 13 residues. Germline CDR1 MNHNS, CDR2 SASEGT. Deletions cut 2 bases from V and 3 bases from J, with 8 bases between. The CDR3 DNA sequence: TGTGCCAGCAGTGAAAGGGGTAACTACGAGCAGTACTTC. The encoded protein is CASSERGNYEQYF.

This chain joins TRBV6-5 and TRBJ1-4; a weak D match, TRBD1 (5 bases). Germline assignment: CDR1 MNHEY and CDR2 SVGAGI. V gave up 5 bases and J gave up 7 bases, with 14 bases separating them. The CDR3 length is 14 residues. CDR3 sequence reads: CASSTGAGGEKLFF. CDR3 DNA: TGTGCCAGCAGTACCGGGGCCGGCGGTGAAAAACTGTTTTTT.

The CDR3: CASEKMGGDEKLFF. The CDR3 coding sequence is TGTGCCAGCGAAAAAATGGGGGGGGATGAAAAACTGTTTTTT. The rearrangement links TRBV6-6 to TRBJ1-4; D might be TRBD1 (5 bases). V lost 8 bases and J 6 bases, leaving 16 bases between the germline ends. Germline lookup yields CDR1 MNHNY and CDR2 SVGAGI (reference sequence). CDR3 length: 14 amino acids.

The V and J genes are TRBV10-3 and TRBJ2-7; 10 bases are shared with TRBD2. Germline lookup yields CDR1 ENHRY and CDR2 SYGVKD. The CDR3 totals 15 residues. J gave up 1 base and V 4 bases, and 4 bases lay outside the gene matches. CDR3 in amino acids: CAISAPGLASYEQYF. The CDR3, as DNA: TGTGCCATCAGTGCCCCGGGACTAGCGTCCTACGAGCAGTACTTC.

V usage is TRBV19 and J usage is TRBJ2-1; perhaps TRBD1 as D (6 bases). Germline V gene data show CDR1 as LNHDA and CDR2 as SQIVND (reference sequence). The CDR3 spans 14 residues. V lost 5 bases to trimming and J lost 7 bases, with 15 bases between them. The CDR3 sequence is CASSVNTGWNEQFF. Here the CDR3 DNA reads TGTGCCAGTAGTGTCAATACAGGGTGGAATGAGCAGTTCTTC.

The rearrangement links TRBV30 to TRBJ1-6; possibly TRBD1 for D (5 bases). Per germline, CDR1 GTSNPN and CDR2 SVGIG (reference sequence). The CDR3 has 15 residues. V lost 0 bases and J 2 bases, leaving 8 bases between the germline ends. The CDR3 loop reads CAWSVGRAYNSPLHF. In DNA form, the CDR3 reads TGTGCCTGGAGTGTGGGCAGGGCCTATAATTCACCCCTCCACTTT.

The genes are TRBV18 and TRBJ2-5, with D uncertain. CDR1 KGHSH and CDR2 LQKENI come from the germline V gene. CDR3 length: 15 residues. V was trimmed by 3 bases and J by 5 bases, leaving 16 bases between them. The CDR3 spells CASSPNIVGRETQYF. In nucleotides, the CDR3 is TGTGCCAGCTCACCGAATATTGTGGGTCGGGAGACCCAGTACTTC.

This sequence joins TRBV15 and TRBJ1-2; 9 nucleotides agree with TRBD1. The germline V gene has CDR1 LNHNV and CDR2 YYDKDF (reference sequence). V lost 1 base to trimming and J lost 6 bases; unmatched junction nucleotides: 6. CDR3 length: 15 amino acids. The CDR3 loop is CATSRAVRQGDGYTF. Here the CDR3 DNA reads TGTGCCACCAGCAGAGCCGTCAGACAGGGGGATGGCTACACCTTC.